One sample yielded the 22 T cell receptor beta chains listed below, sequenced in a study of blood T cells in healthy people across ages. Through a sample-barcoded 5' primer and a J-beta primer mix, a second PCR was run for roughly 6 to 12 cycles. MiXCR was run by TCRdb on the 5' RACE reads, yielding one entry per CDR3 protein. The table lists about 830,000 distinct CDR3 sequences, around two thirds of them singletons. Sequencing was carried out using blood. These receptor sequences come from a man aged 25 to 45 in good health.

The chain recombines TRBV20-1 with TRBJ2-3; a weak D match, TRBD2 (5 bases). With 3 bases removed from V and 13 bases from J, the gap between germline ends came to 14 bases. Germline V gene lookup returns CDR1 DFQATT and CDR2 SNEGSKA (reference sequence). This CDR3 has 11 amino acids. In DNA form, the CDR3 reads TGCAGTGCTAGGGACTCCCGACTTGAGTATTTT. Encoded protein: CSARDSRLEYF.

This clonotype was seen a handful of times. One end of the junction is discordant with germline, which a read error may explain. This sequence joins TRBV5-6 and TRBJ2-2, with 12 bases aligning to TRBD2. The CDR3 contains 16 residues. Germline values: CDR1 SGHDT, CDR2 YYEEEE. The CDR3 DNA reads as TGTGCCAGCAGCTGGGGACTAGCGGGCAACACCGGGGAACTGTTTTTT. Protein product: CASSWGLAGNTGELFF. The full variable domain, its missing parts supplied by reference TRBV5-6 and TRBJ2-2, is DAGVTQSPTHLIKTRGQQVTLRCSPKSGHDTVSWYQQALGQGPQFIFQYYEEEERQRGNFPDRFSGHQFPNYSSELNVNALLLGDSALYLCASSWGLAGNTGELFFGEGSRLTVL.

The V and J genes are TRBV20-1 and TRBJ2-3; D may be TRBD1 (6 bases). V was trimmed by 0 bases and J by 4 bases, leaving 14 bases between them. Germline V gene sequence: CDR1 DFQATT, CDR2 SNEGSKA (reference sequence). The CDR3 is 15 amino acids. CDR3 nucleotide sequence: TGCAGTGCTAGAGAAGGCAGGGGAACGGCAGATACGCAGTATTTT. Residues: CSAREGRGTADTQYF.

The chain links TRBV29-1 to TRBJ1-2; 8 nucleotides align to TRBD1. This CDR3 is 13 amino acids long. The junction had 6 bases not matched to a gene; V was cut back by 5 bases and J by 4 bases. Germline values: CDR1 SQVTM, CDR2 ANQGSEA. This chain's CDR3 is CSVLDRGLYGYTF. The CDR3 region has the DNA TGCAGCGTTTTAGACAGGGGCCTCTATGGCTACACCTTC.

The rearrangement joins TRBV6-5 to TRBJ2-3; 10 positions match TRBD1. There are 15 residues in the CDR3. With 5 bases clipped from V and 2 bases from J, the junction kept 4 bases outside the gene matches. CDR1 MNHEY and CDR2 SVGAGI come from the germline V gene. The CDR3 region has the DNA TGTGCCAGCAGTCCGGACAGGGGGTTCACAGATACGCAGTATTTT. Translation gives CASSPDRGFTDTQYF.

This clonotype was counted at least ten times. This chain uses TRBV29-1 with TRBJ2-5; no firm D call. The germline V gene has CDR1 SQVTM and CDR2 ANQGSEA. Trimming left V 3 bases short and J 5 bases short, with 13 bases between. This CDR3 has 13 residues. CDR3 amino acids: CSVEKVQRETQYF. DNA for the CDR3: TGCAGCGTTGAGAAGGTCCAACGGGAGACCCAGTACTTC.

In this sample, this clonotype turned up once. Given a much more abundant clone one base away, this may be a read error. The gene calls are TRBV6-1 and TRBJ2-6, with D unclear. V was clipped by 9 bases and J by 0 bases, with 6 bases between them. CDR3 length: 13 residues. Germline loops: CDR1 MNHNS, CDR2 SASEGT. CDR3 sequence: CASKSSGANVLTF. The CDR3 nucleotides are TGTGCCAGTAAAAGCTCTGGGGCCAACGTCCTGACTTTC.

V usage is TRBV6-6 and J usage is TRBJ1-1; the match to TRBD1 covers 7 bases. From germline, CDR1 is MNHNY and CDR2 SVGAGI (reference sequence). CDR3 length: 12 amino acids. Germline trimming cut 5 bases from V and 8 bases from J; bases unmatched to any gene: 5. The CDR3 bases are TGTGCCAGCAGTCCTCAGACAGGGGAAGCTTTCTTT. Its protein product is CASSPQTGEAFF.

This clonotype was seen a single time. V gene TRBV7-3 combines with J gene TRBJ2-7; D possibly corresponds to TRBD2 (5 bases). The germline CDR1 and CDR2 sequences are SGHTA and FQGTGA. The CDR3 covers 15 residues. The germline V and J ends were trimmed by 2 bases and 0 bases, with 11 bases remaining between them. CDR3 sequence: CASSLFPGDSYEQYF. In DNA form, the CDR3 reads TGTGCCAGCAGCTTATTTCCCGGGGACTCCTACGAGCAGTACTTC.

DNA for the CDR3: TGTGCCAGCAGTAAAGGGACTAGCGGGGGGGCCCTCGAGACCCAGTACTTC. This codes for CASSKGTSGGALETQYF. The chain carries TRBV27 and TRBJ2-5, with 16 nucleotides matching TRBD2. V gave up 5 bases and J gave up 5 bases; unmatched junction bases: 8. This CDR3 has 17 amino acids. From germline, CDR1 is MNHEY and CDR2 SMNVEV (reference sequence).

V gene TRBV20-1 combines with J gene TRBJ2-2; 7 bases match TRBD1. CDR3 length equals 15 residues. The germline gives CDR1 DFQATT, CDR2 SNEGSKA (reference sequence). V was pared by 3 bases and J by 1 base, with 5 bases of the junction left unmatched. The DNA for the CDR3 is TGCAGTGCTAGCTCAGGGGGATGGAACACCGGGGAGCTGTTTTTT. This encodes CSASSGGWNTGELFF.

The chain carries TRBV20-1 and TRBJ2-1, with D perhaps TRBD2 (6 bases). The J call may be wrong; the DNA end is better matched by TRBJ2-7. Per germline, CDR1 DFQATT and CDR2 SNEGSKA (reference sequence). There are 15 residues in the CDR3. CDR3 amino acids: CSARKGLYPYNEQYF. The DNA of the CDR3 is TGCAGTGCTAGAAAGGGACTGTATCCCTACAATGAGCAGTACTTC.

This chain joins TRBV6-5 and TRBJ2-6, with TRBD1 identical over 7 bases. In germline, CDR1 is MNHEY, CDR2 SVGAGI. After removal of 1 base from V and 3 bases from J, the junction contained 12 bases not matched to a gene. The CDR3 loop spans 19 amino acids. The CDR3 bases are TGTGCCAGCAGTTACTACCGGGACAGCGGTGTCTTTGGGGCCAACGTCCTGACTTTC. The encoded protein is CASSYYRDSGVFGANVLTF.

This chain uses TRBV27 with TRBJ2-1, with 7 bases that match TRBD2. Matching the DNA end better, TRBJ2-7 makes the J call doubtful. Germline V gives CDR1 MNHEY, CDR2 SMNVEV (reference sequence). This CDR3 has 15 residues. The CDR3 here is CASSFGGLAENEQYF. The CDR3 DNA sequence: TGTGCCAGCAGTTTTGGGGGTCTAGCGGAAAATGAGCAGTACTTC.

The chain joins TRBV7-2 to TRBJ1-2; TRBD1 agrees at 8 bases. The CDR3 consists of 13 residues. Germline CDR1 SGHTA, CDR2 FQGNSA. Trimming removed 5 bases from V and 8 bases from J; junction bases left unmatched: 7. The CDR3 bases are TGTGCCAGCAGCCCGCGACAGGGGAACGGCTACACCTTC. Its translation: CASSPRQGNGYTF.

The rearrangement joins TRBV6-1 to TRBJ2-7, with 9 bases identical to TRBD1. The CDR3 has 14 amino acids. The V gene's germline CDR1 is MNHNS and CDR2 SASEGT. J was trimmed by 3 bases and V by 5 bases; bases with no gene match: 5. The CDR3 region is CASSRTGENYEQYF. The CDR3 nucleotides read TGTGCCAGCAGTAGGACAGGGGAAAACTACGAGCAGTACTTC.

V usage is TRBV12-3 or TRBV12-4 and J usage is TRBJ2-5, with 11 positions matching TRBD1. V gave up 6 bases and J gave up 5 bases; unmatched junction bases: 2. CDR3 length: 13 residues. DNA of the CDR3: TGTGCCAGCAGGAGGACAGGGGGCGAGACCCAGTACTTC. Translating gives CASRRTGGETQYF.

The genes are TRBV12-3 or TRBV12-4 and TRBJ2-3, with 9 bases fitting TRBD2. This CDR3 comprises 19 residues. Unmatched junction bases numbered 16, after V lost 6 bases and J lost 0 bases. The CDR3 bases are TGTGCCAGCAGCCTCAACCACCAGCGGGGGGCCTATAGCACAGATACGCAGTATTTT. It yields the protein CASSLNHQRGAYSTDTQYF.

The V call is TRBV4-1, the J call TRBJ2-3; D is unresolved. Germline CDR1 and CDR2: MGHRA and YSYEKL. This CDR3 comprises 16 residues. Trimming removed 3 bases from V and 4 bases from J, with 17 bases in between. The CDR3, as DNA: TGCGCCAGCAGCCATCAGGTTACGCCCGCGTCAGATACGCAGTATTTT. Its translation: CASSHQVTPASDTQYF.

This clonotype has just one count. This chain connects TRBV9 to TRBJ2-7, with D perhaps matching TRBD1 or TRBD2 (5 bases each). The V end lost 4 bases, the J end lost 3 bases, and 14 bases lay between the germline ends. Germline CDR1 is SGDLS and CDR2 is YYNGEE. The CDR3 length is 14 residues. CDR3 in amino acids: CASSHEGRSYEQYF. DNA for the CDR3: TGTGCCAGCAGCCACGAGGGACGGAGCTACGAGCAGTACTTC.

The chain is built from TRBV12-3 or TRBV12-4 and TRBJ2-3, with 9 bases matching TRBD1. Trimming at V came to 5 bases and at J to 5 bases, leaving 11 bases not matched to a gene. This CDR3 is 16 amino acids long. The CDR3 loop reads CASSPHRDRVQDTQYF. The DNA for the CDR3 is TGTGCCAGCAGTCCGCACCGGGACAGGGTTCAAGATACGCAGTATTTT.

In this sample, this clonotype turned up a few times. The V gene is TRBV27, the J gene TRBJ2-1; 9 bases align to TRBD2. The length of the CDR3 is 15 residues. Trimming took 2 bases from V and 4 from J; bases not matched to a gene: 3. Germline V CDR1 and CDR2: MNHEY, SMNVEV (reference sequence). CDR3 DNA: TGTGCCAGCAGTTTACTAGCGGGGAGGTACAATGAGCAGTTCTTC. It is translated as CASSLLAGRYNEQFF.